Below, one T cell receptor (beta chain) is given with its context. Its antigen remains unidentified. The PCR had 60 Vbeta and 13 Jbeta primers. The table came from immunoSEQ multiplex PCR; TCRdb's copy has only in-frame clones and leaves some out. The sample consists of some 130,000 clones, approximately 84% of them appearing once. The CDR3 loop spans 15 amino acids. V lost 5 bases and J lost 10; bases outside the gene matches: 10. Germline assignment: CDR1 GTSNPN and CDR2 SVGIG (reference sequence). This record comes from a study of cytomegalovirus exposure and HLA in healthy donors. Findings of the study overall: As a later analysis revealed, the rate of TCR association differed by HLA locus, with DRB1 most and HLA-C fewest. Later analysis suggested links between common viral pathogens and several top significant clusters.

The V call is TRBV30, the J call TRBJ2-1; TRBD2 aligns across 14 bases. Sequencing input: PBMCs. The TCR sequence derives from a woman aged 18-29 years in good health and CMV-seronegative. The CDR3 sequence is CAWYPGLAGVGEQFF. CDR3 bases: TGTGCCTGGTATCCGGGACTAGCGGGAGTCGGGGAGCAGTTCTTC.